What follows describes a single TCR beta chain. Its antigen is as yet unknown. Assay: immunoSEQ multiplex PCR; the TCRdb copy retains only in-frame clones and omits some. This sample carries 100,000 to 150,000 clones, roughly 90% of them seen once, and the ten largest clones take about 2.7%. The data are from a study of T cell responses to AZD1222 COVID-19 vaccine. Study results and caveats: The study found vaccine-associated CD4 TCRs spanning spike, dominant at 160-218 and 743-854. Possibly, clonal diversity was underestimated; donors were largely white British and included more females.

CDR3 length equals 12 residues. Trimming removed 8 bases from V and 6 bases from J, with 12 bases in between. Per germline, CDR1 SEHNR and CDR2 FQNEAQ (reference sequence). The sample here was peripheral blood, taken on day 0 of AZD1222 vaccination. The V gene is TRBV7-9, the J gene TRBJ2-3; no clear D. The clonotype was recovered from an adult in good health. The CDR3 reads CASGLGPDTQYF. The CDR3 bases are TGTGCCAGCGGTTTGGGTCCGGATACGCAGTATTTT.